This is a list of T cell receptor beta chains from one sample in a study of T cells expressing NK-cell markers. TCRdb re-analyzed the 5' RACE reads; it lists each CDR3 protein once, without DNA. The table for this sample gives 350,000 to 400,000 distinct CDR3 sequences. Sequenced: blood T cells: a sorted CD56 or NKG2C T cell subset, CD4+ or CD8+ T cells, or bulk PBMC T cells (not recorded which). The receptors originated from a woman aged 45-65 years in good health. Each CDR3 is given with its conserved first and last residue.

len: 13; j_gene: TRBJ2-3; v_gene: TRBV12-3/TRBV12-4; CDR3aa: CASRYGGQDTQYF
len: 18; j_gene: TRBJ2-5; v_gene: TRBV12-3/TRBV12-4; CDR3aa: CASSLSATSGFNQETQYF
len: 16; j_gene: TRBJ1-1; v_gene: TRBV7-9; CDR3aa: CASSPTGGMFDTEAFF
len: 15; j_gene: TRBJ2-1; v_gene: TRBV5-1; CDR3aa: CASSLGLQGYNEQFF
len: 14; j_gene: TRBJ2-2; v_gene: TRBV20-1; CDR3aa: CSAKLGTTTGELFF
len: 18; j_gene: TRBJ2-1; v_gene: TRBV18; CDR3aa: CASSPINGLAAGDNEQFF
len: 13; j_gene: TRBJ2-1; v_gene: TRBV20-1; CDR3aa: CSARPGTTLSQFF
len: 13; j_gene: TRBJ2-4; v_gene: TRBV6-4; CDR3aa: CARTGDGKNIQYF
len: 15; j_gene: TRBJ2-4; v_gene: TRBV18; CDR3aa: CASSPTGGLRNIQYF
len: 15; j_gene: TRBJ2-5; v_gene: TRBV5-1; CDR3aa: CASSWQGVVQETQYF
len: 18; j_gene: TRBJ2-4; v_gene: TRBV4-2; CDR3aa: CASSQDRSGERTRNIQYF
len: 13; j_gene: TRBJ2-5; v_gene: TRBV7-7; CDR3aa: CASSSRLQETQYF
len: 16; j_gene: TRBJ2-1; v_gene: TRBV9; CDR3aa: CASSVGLAGASNEQFF
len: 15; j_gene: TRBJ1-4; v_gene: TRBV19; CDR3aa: CASKDRGALNEKLFF
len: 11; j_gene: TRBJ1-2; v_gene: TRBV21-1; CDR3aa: CASFPDLGYTF
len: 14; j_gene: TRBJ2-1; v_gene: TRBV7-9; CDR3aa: CASSPGTSYNEQFF
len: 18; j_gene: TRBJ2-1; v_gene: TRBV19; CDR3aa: CASSPRGLAGGPVNEQFF
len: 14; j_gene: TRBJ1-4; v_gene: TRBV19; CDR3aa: CASSGKQGHEKLFF
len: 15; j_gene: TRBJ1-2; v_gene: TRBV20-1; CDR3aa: CSATGQGEEGYGYTF
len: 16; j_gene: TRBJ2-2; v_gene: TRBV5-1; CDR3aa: CASSPGGSGNTGELFF
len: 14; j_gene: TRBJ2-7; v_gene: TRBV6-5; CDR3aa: CASRLSTGSYEQYF
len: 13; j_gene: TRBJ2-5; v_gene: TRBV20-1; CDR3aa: CSARMSGRETQYF
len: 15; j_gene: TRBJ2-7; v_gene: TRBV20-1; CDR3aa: CSARDVERPLVEQYF
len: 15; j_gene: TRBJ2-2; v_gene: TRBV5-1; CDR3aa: CASSVAGHEAGELFF
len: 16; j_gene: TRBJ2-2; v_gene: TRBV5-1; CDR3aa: CASFHNGQRNTGELFF
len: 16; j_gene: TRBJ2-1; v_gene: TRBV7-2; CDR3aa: CASSPRGLAGDNEQFF
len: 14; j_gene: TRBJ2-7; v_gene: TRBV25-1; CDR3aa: CASSEVGGYYEQYF
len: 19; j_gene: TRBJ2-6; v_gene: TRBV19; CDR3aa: CASSIGGWGQGSGANVLTF
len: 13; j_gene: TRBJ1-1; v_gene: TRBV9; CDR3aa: CASSSPGGSEAFF
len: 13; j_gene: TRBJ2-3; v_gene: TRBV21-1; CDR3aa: CASSQCYSDTQYF
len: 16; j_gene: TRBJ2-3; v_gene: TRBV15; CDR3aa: CATSRDTWVSTDTQYF
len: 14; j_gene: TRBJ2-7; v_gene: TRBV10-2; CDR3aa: CASSGAGSTYEQYF
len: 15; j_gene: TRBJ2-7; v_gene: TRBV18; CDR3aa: CASSGLFDRSYEQYF
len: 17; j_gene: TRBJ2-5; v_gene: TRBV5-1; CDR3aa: CASSFLQGAGPGETQYF
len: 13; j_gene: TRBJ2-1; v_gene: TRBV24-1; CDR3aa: CATSLSGYNEQFF
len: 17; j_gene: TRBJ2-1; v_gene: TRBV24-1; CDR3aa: CATSDSGLAGGHNEQFF
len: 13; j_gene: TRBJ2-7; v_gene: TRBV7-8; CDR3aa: CASTPTSLSEQYF
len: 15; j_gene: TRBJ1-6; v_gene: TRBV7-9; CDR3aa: CASSFDRGDNSPLHF
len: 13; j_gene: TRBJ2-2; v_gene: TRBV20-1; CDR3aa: CSARTLEAGELFF
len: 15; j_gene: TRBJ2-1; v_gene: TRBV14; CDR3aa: CASSQGETQLGEQFF
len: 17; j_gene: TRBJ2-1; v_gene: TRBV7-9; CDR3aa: CASSPEGLAGRYNEQFF
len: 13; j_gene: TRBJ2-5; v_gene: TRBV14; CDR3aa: CASSARYQETQYF
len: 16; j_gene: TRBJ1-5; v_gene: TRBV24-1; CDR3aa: CATSEPGQGDDQPQHF
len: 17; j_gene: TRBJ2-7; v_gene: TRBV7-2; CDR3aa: CASSARAGPGRSYEQYF
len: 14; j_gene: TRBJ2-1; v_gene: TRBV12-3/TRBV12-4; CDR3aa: CASYSGTPGYEQFF
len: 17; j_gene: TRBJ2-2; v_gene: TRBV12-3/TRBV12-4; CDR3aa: CASRLTGALPVGGELFF
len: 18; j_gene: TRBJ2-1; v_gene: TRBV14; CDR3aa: CASSQVFAVASSYNEQFF
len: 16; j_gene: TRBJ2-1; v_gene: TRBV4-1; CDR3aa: CASSQRTSGRNNEQFF
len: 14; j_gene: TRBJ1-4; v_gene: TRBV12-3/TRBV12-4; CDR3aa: CASSIRDGGEKLFF
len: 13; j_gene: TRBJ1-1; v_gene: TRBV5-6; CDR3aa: CASRETGNTEAFF
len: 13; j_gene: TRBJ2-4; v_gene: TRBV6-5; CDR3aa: CASSYSGADIQYF
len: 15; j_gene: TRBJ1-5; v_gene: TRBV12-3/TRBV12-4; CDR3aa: CASSSATGFNQPQHF
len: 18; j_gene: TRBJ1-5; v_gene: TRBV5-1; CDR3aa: CASSLAGTGQGDNQPQHF
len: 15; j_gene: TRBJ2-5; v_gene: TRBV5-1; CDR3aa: CASSLSGTPQETQYF
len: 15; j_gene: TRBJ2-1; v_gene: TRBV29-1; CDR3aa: CSLSLRGSWNNEQFF